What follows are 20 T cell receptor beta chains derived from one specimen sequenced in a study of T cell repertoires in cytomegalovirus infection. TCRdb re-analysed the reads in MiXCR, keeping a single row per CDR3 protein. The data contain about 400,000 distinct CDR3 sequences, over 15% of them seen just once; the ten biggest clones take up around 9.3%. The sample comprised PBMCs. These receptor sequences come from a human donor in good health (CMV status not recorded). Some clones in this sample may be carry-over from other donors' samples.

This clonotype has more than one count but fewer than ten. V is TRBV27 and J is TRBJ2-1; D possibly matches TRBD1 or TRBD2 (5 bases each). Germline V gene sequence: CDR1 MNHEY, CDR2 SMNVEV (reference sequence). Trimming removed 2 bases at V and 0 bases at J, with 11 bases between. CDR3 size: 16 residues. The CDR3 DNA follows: TGTGCCAGCAGTTTAGGGGACGCACGCTCCTACAATGAGCAGTTCTTC. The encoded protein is CASSLGDARSYNEQFF.

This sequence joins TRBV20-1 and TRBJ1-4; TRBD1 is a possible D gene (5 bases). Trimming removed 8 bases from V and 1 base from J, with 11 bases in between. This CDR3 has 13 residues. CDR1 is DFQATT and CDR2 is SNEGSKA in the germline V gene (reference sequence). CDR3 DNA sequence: TGCAGTACCCAGGGCCAAACTAATGAAAAACTGTTTTTT. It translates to CSTQGQTNEKLFF.

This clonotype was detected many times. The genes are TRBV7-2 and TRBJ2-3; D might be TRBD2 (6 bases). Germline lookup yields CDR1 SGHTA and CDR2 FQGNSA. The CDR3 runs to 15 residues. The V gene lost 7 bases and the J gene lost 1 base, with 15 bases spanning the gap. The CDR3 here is CASTLSGLGTDTQYF. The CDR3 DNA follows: TGTGCCAGCACCCTTAGCGGTCTGGGCACAGATACGCAGTATTTT.

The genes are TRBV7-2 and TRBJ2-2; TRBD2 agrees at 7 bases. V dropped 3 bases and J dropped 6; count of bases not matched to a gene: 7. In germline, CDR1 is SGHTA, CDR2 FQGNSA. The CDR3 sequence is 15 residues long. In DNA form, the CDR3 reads TGTGCCAGCAGCTTGGAAGCGGGATTTGCCGGGGAGCTGTTTTTT. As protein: CASSLEAGFAGELFF.

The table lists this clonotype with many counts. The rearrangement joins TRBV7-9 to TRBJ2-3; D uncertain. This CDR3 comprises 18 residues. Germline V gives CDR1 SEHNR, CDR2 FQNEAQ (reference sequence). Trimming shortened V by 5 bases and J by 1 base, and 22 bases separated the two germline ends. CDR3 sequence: CASSPPRRTLLGTDTQYF. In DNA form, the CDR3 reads TGTGCCAGCAGCCCCCCCCGCCGGACCTTACTCGGCACAGATACGCAGTATTTT.

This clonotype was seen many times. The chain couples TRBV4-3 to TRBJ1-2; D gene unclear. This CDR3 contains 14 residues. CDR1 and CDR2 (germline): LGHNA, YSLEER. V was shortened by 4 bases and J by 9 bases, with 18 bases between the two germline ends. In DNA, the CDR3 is TGCGCCAGCAGCCGATTCAGGACGGACGATAGCTACACCTTC. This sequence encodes CASSRFRTDDSYTF.

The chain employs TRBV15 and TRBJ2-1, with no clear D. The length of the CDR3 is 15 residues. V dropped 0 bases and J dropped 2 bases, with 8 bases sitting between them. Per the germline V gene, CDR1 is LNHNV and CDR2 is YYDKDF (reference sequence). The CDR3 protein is CATSRDGRPYNEQFF. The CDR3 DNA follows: TGTGCCACCAGCAGAGACGGAAGACCCTACAATGAGCAGTTCTTC.

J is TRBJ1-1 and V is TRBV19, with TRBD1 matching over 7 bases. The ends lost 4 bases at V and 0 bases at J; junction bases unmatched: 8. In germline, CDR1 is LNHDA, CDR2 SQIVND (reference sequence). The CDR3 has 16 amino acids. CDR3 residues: CASSTYPTGLNTEAFF. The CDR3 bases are TGTGCCAGTAGTACCTACCCGACAGGGTTGAACACTGAAGCTTTCTTT.

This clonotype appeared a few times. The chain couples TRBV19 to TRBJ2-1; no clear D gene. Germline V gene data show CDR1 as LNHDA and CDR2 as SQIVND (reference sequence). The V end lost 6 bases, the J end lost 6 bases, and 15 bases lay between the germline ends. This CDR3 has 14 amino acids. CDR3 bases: TGTGCCAGTAGCGGAGCCGGTGCTCGCAATGAGCAGTTCTTC. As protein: CASSGAGARNEQFF.

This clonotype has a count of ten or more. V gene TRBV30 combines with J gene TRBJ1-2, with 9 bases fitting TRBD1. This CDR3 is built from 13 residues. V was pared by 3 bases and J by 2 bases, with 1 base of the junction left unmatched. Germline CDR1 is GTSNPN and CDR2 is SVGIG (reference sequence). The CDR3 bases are TGTGCCTGGAGAGACAGGGGGAACTATGGCTACACCTTC. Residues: CAWRDRGNYGYTF.

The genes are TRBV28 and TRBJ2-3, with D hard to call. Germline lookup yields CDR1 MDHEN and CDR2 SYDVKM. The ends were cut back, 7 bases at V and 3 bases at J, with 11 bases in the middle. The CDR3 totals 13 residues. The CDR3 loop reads CASKSPRTDTQYF. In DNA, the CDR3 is TGTGCCAGCAAATCCCCCCGGACAGATACGCAGTATTTT.

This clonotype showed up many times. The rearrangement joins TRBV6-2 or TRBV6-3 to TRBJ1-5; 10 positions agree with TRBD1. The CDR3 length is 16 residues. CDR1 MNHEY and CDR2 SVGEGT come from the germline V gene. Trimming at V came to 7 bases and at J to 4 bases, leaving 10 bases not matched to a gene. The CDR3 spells CASTRRGTGANQPQHF. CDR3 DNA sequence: TGTGCCAGCACACGCCGGGGGACAGGGGCAAATCAGCCCCAGCATTTT.

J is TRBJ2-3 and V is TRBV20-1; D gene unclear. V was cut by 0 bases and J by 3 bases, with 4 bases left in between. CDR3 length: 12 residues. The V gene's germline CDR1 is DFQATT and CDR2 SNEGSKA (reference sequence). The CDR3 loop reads CSARDNTDTQYF. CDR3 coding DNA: TGCAGTGCTAGAGATAATACAGATACGCAGTATTTT.

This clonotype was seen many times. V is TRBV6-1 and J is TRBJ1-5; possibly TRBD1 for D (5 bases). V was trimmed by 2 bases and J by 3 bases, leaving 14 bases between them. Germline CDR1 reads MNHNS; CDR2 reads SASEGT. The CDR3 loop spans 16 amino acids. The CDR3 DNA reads TGTGCCAGCAGTGAAAGGCAGGGAATATCCAATCAGCCCCAGCATTTT. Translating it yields CASSERQGISNQPQHF.

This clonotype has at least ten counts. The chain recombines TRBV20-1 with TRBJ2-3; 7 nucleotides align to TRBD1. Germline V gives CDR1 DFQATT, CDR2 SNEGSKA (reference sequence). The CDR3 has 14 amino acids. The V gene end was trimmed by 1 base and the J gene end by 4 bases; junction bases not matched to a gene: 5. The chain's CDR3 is CSARASQGADTQYF. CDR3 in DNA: TGCAGTGCTAGAGCATCGCAGGGGGCAGATACGCAGTATTTT.

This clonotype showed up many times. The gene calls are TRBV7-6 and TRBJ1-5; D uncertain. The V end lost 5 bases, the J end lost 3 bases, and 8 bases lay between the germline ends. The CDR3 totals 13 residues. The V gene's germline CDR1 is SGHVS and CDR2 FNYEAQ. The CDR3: CASSRSDNQPQHF. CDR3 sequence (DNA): TGTGCCAGCAGCCGGTCGGACAATCAGCCCCAGCATTTT.

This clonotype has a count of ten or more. As DNA, the CDR3 is TGTGCCAGCAGTTACCGCCGCAATCAGCCCCAGCATTTT. Its translation: CASSYRRNQPQHF. J is TRBJ1-5 and V is TRBV6-5; D remains ambiguous. CDR1 is MNHEY, CDR2 SVGAGI, per germline. The CDR3 extends over 13 amino acids. V lost 2 bases and J lost 2, with 4 bases in between.

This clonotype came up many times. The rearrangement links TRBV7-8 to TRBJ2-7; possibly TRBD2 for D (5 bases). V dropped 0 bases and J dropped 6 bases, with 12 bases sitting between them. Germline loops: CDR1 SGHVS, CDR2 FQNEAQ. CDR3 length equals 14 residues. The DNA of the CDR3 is TGTGCCAGCAGCTTAGCGGGGATCCGGGGCGAGCAGTACTTC. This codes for CASSLAGIRGEQYF.

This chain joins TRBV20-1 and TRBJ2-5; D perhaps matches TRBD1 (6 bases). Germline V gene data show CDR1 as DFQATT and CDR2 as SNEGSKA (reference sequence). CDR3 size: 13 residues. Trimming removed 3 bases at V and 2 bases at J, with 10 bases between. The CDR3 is CSASWDIQETQYF. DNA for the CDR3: TGCAGTGCTAGTTGGGACATACAAGAGACCCAGTACTTC.

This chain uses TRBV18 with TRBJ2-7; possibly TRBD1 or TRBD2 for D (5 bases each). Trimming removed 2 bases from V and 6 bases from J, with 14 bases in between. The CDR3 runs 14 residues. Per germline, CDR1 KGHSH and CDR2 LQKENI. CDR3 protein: CASSPSKGTGEQYF. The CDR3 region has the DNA TGTGCCAGCTCACCATCGAAGGGGACGGGCGAGCAGTACTTC.